The clone carrying this T cell receptor (beta chain) was observed many times. The antigen is unknown. The entry originates in a study of regulatory T cells in long-lasting Graves disease. Notes on the study in general: Sample size was small, which may have lowered accuracy.

CDR3-region Arm-PCR and iRepertoire HTBI primers produced the TCR beta libraries. TCRdb reprocessed the multiplex PCR reads via MiXCR and lists one record per CDR3 protein. The table records approximately 400,000 distinct CDR3 sequences, roughly a sixth of them present only once. With 5 bases removed from V and 3 bases from J, the gap between germline ends came to 16 bases. This CDR3 comprises 15 residues. CDR1 SEHNR and CDR2 FQNEAQ come from the germline V gene (reference sequence). Sample time point: newly diagnosed GD, antithyroid drugs for less than 3 months. TCR sequences were obtained from RNA taken from PBMCs.

The chain employs TRBV7-9 and TRBJ1-1, with D perhaps TRBD1 (6 bases). The sample here was peripheral blood mononuclear cells (PBMCs), taken at new diagnosis, from a patient treated with antithyroid drugs. This receptor was identified in a female donor with Graves disease. The CDR3 nucleotides are TGTGCCAGCAGCCCTCACAGGGATCCGTACACTGAAGCTTTCTTT. It encodes CASSPHRDPYTEAFF.